A selection of T cell receptor beta chains follows, all from one sample in a study of blood T cells in healthy people across ages. TCRdb itself ran the 5' RACE reads through MiXCR, one entry per CDR3 protein. The sample records roughly 1,100,000 distinct CDR3 sequences, approximately 25% being singletons. Separately, the same data were catalogued under a study of T cells of mothers and their children.

Sequencing used blood. The receptors here all came from a girl aged 2-10 years in good health. The CDR3 runs from the conserved cysteine through the conserved F or W. D genes are given only for firm matches. A clone size is listed for some rows: how often the clone was seen (once, few, many), or a class if it is expanded.

v_gene: TRBV7-2
j_gene: TRBJ1-1
d_gene: .
abundance: .
CDR3aa: CASSLTGTLNTEAFF
CDR3nt: TGTGCCAGCAGCTTAACAGGGACACTGAACACTGAAGCCTTCTTT

v_gene: TRBV20-1
j_gene: TRBJ1-2
d_gene: .
abundance: .
CDR3aa: CSARDRRGYTF
CDR3nt: TGCAGTGCTAGAGATCGGCGGGGCTACACCTTC

v_gene: TRBV7-2
j_gene: TRBJ2-3
d_gene: TRBD2
abundance: .
CDR3aa: CASSSSVPGGLTDTQYF
CDR3nt: TGTGCCAGCAGCTCTAGTGTGCCGGGGGGGCTAACAGATACGCAGTATTTT

v_gene: TRBV5-1
j_gene: TRBJ2-7
d_gene: .
abundance: .
CDR3aa: CASSPVEGDLGYEQYF
CDR3nt: TGCGCCAGCAGCCCAGTGGAGGGAGACTTGGGCTACGAGCAGTACTTC

v_gene: TRBV20-1
j_gene: TRBJ2-5
d_gene: .
abundance: .
CDR3aa: CSAAGLAETQYF
CDR3nt: TGCAGTGCTGCGGGTCTCGCGGAGACCCAGTACTTC

v_gene: TRBV5-1
j_gene: TRBJ2-5
d_gene: .
abundance: few
CDR3aa: CASSLVMEETQYF
CDR3nt: TGCGCCAGCAGCTTGGTTATGGAAGAGACCCAGTACTTC

v_gene: TRBV5-1
j_gene: TRBJ2-5
d_gene: TRBD1
abundance: .
CDR3aa: CASSLAQGAFRETQYF
CDR3nt: TGCGCCAGCAGCTTGGCGCAGGGGGCCTTTCGGGAGACCCAGTACTTC

v_gene: TRBV6-1
j_gene: TRBJ1-1
d_gene: .
abundance: .
CDR3aa: CASIQIQSNTEAFF
CDR3nt: TGTGCCAGCATACAGATACAGTCGAACACTGAAGCTTTCTTT

v_gene: TRBV29-1
j_gene: TRBJ2-7
d_gene: .
abundance: few
CDR3aa: CSVKTGRSYEQYF
CDR3nt: TGCAGCGTTAAGACAGGGAGGTCCTACGAGCAGTACTTC

v_gene: TRBV13
j_gene: TRBJ1-1
d_gene: .
abundance: many
CDR3aa: CASSPSNTEAFF
CDR3nt: TGTGCCAGCAGCCCCAGTAACACTGAAGCTTTCTTT

v_gene: TRBV6-6
j_gene: TRBJ2-3
d_gene: .
abundance: .
CDR3aa: CASSPSARTDTQYF
CDR3nt: TGTGCCAGCAGTCCTTCCGCCCGCACAGATACGCAGTATTTT

v_gene: TRBV29-1
j_gene: TRBJ2-1
d_gene: .
abundance: .
CDR3aa: CSVGALLTHNEQFF
CDR3nt: TGCAGCGTTGGAGCTCTGCTGACCCACAATGAGCAGTTCTTC

v_gene: TRBV7-2
j_gene: TRBJ1-4
d_gene: .
abundance: .
CDR3aa: CSSSLTGPTNEKLFF
CDR3nt: TGTTCCAGCAGCCTAACAGGGCCAACCAATGAAAAACTGTTTTTT

v_gene: TRBV20-1
j_gene: TRBJ2-3
d_gene: TRBD2
abundance: .
CDR3aa: CSVAPTRLAEVDTQYF
CDR3nt: TGCAGTGTCGCACCCACCCGACTAGCGGAAGTAGATACGCAGTATTTT

v_gene: TRBV15
j_gene: TRBJ2-5
d_gene: .
abundance: few
CDR3aa: CATGAGITQETQYF
CDR3nt: TGTGCCACCGGGGCGGGGATAACACAAGAGACCCAGTACTTC

v_gene: TRBV29-1
j_gene: TRBJ2-7
d_gene: TRBD1
abundance: few
CDR3aa: CSVGPEDREYEQYF
CDR3nt: TGCAGCGTCGGTCCGGAGGACAGGGAATACGAGCAGTACTTC

v_gene: TRBV15
j_gene: TRBJ1-4
d_gene: .
abundance: .
CDR3aa: CATSRQTVTGEKLFF
CDR3nt: TGTGCCACCAGCCGACAGACCGTAACAGGAGAAAAACTGTTTTTT

v_gene: TRBV27
j_gene: TRBJ2-7
d_gene: .
abundance: few
CDR3aa: CASSFPGPGYEQYF
CDR3nt: TGTGCCAGCAGTTTCCCAGGTCCGGGGTACGAGCAGTACTTC

v_gene: TRBV12-3/TRBV12-4
j_gene: TRBJ2-5
d_gene: .
abundance: few
CDR3aa: CASSFWDQETQYF
CDR3nt: TGTGCCAGCAGTTTCTGGGATCAAGAGACCCAGTACTTC

v_gene: TRBV12-3/TRBV12-4
j_gene: TRBJ2-3
d_gene: TRBD2
abundance: .
CDR3aa: CASSALAGVIDTQYF
CDR3nt: TGTGCCAGCAGTGCCCTAGCGGGGGTTATTGATACGCAGTATTTT

v_gene: TRBV6-1
j_gene: TRBJ2-2
d_gene: .
abundance: many
CDR3aa: CASRENTGELFF
CDR3nt: TGTGCCAGCAGGGAGAACACCGGGGAGCTGTTTTTT

v_gene: TRBV6-5
j_gene: TRBJ2-5
d_gene: .
abundance: few
CDR3aa: CASSSPYGAQETQYF
CDR3nt: TGTGCCAGCAGCTCCCCCTACGGGGCTCAAGAGACCCAGTACTTC

v_gene: TRBV7-9
j_gene: TRBJ1-3
d_gene: .
abundance: few
CDR3aa: CASSHLENTIYF
CDR3nt: TGTGCCAGCAGCCACCTGGAAAACACCATATATTTT